Presented here are 2 T cell receptor beta chains from one specimen sequenced in a study of blood T cells in healthy people across ages. A J-beta primer mix and a sample-barcoded 5' primer were used in a second PCR of about 6 to 12 cycles. TCRdb reanalysed the 5' RACE reads using MiXCR and keeps one entry per CDR3 protein. The sample lists over 600,000 distinct CDR3 sequences, more than 35% seen once, with roughly 20% in the top ten. The sequenced sample was blood. The receptors shown here come from a man at least 80 years old in good health.

In this sample, this clonotype turned up many times. The V gene is TRBV10-3, the J gene TRBJ2-5; 9 bases are a match to TRBD2. Trimming took 0 bases from V and 7 from J; bases not matched to a gene: 3. CDR3 size: 14 residues. The germline gives CDR1 ENHRY, CDR2 SYGVKD. The CDR3 DNA reads as TGTGCCATCAGTGAGTCGCGGGGACTAGCGACCCAGTACTTC. Translation gives CAISESRGLATQYF.

J is TRBJ1-5 and V is TRBV20-1, with D possibly TRBD1 on 6 matching bases. The V and J ends lost 4 bases and 7 bases respectively, with 14 bases between them. The CDR3 is 13 amino acids. Germline CDR1 and CDR2: DFQATT and SNEGSKA (reference sequence). CDR3 bases: TGCAGTGCTAACCAGGGGCAGGGACAGCCCCAGCATTTT. Encoded protein: CSANQGQGQPQHF.